These T cell receptor beta chains were read from a single sample in a study of cytomegalovirus exposure and HLA in healthy donors. Method: immunoSEQ multiplex PCR; TCRdb's copy keeps in-frame clones and lacks some. Of approximately 170,000 clones in the sample, around 80% are singletons; the top ten hold around 4.4%. Input material: PBMCs. These receptors were collected from a woman between 50 and 59 years old in good health and CMV-seropositive. CDR3s include the opening cysteine and the closing phenylalanine or tryptophan. Each record gives: J gene, D gene, V gene, clone size, CDR3 protein, CDR3 DNA. D genes are given only for firm matches. Clone size is shown for a subset of rows, as once, few, many or a class of expanded clone.

j_gene: TRBJ1-4
d_gene: NA
v_gene: TRBV5-1
abundance: NA
CDR3aa: CASSLGIHGTPNEKLFF
CDR3nt: TGCGCCAGCAGCTTGGGGATTCATGGGACACCGAACGAAAAACTGTTTTTT

j_gene: TRBJ2-2
d_gene: NA
v_gene: TRBV6-1
abundance: NA
CDR3aa: CASSGTPPNVAGELFF
CDR3nt: TGTGCCAGCAGTGGGACACCCCCTAATGTAGCCGGGGAGCTGTTTTTT

j_gene: TRBJ2-5
d_gene: TRBD1
v_gene: TRBV7-8
abundance: NA
CDR3aa: CASSLGTGGSQETQYF
CDR3nt: TGTGCCAGCAGCTTAGGGACAGGGGGATCACAAGAGACCCAGTACTTC

j_gene: TRBJ2-4
d_gene: NA
v_gene: TRBV5-6
abundance: NA
CDR3aa: CASSFSFF
CDR3nt: TGTGCCAGCAGCTTCTCCTTTTTC

j_gene: TRBJ1-1
d_gene: NA
v_gene: TRBV6-1
abundance: NA
CDR3aa: CASSVRGWDTEAFF
CDR3nt: TGTGCCAGCAGTGTCAGGGGTTGGGACACTGAAGCTTTCTTT

j_gene: TRBJ2-3
d_gene: TRBD2
v_gene: TRBV10-3
abundance: NA
CDR3aa: CAISFFGAGGPTDTQYF
CDR3nt: TGTGCCATCAGTTTTTTTGGGGCGGGGGGGCCGACAGATACGCAGTATTTT

j_gene: TRBJ1-1
d_gene: NA
v_gene: TRBV6-5
abundance: NA
CDR3aa: CASSRQDSIAEAFF
CDR3nt: TGTGCCAGCAGTCGCCAGGACAGTATCGCTGAAGCTTTCTTT

j_gene: TRBJ2-3
d_gene: TRBD2
v_gene: TRBV27
abundance: NA
CDR3aa: CASSPFPGLAVADTQYF
CDR3nt: TGTGCCAGCAGTCCGTTCCCTGGACTAGCCGTCGCAGATACGCAGTATTTT

j_gene: TRBJ2-1
d_gene: TRBD2
v_gene: TRBV7-3
abundance: NA
CDR3aa: CASRLMGGGTYNEQFF
CDR3nt: TGTGCCAGCAGGTTAATGGGCGGGGGGACGTACAATGAGCAGTTCTTC

j_gene: TRBJ1-2
d_gene: NA
v_gene: TRBV18
abundance: once
CDR3aa: CASSSPQEAYGYTF
CDR3nt: TGTGCCAGCTCATCTCCGCAGGAGGCCTATGGCTACACCTTC

j_gene: TRBJ1-6
d_gene: NA
v_gene: TRBV27
abundance: NA
CDR3aa: CASSLLEGSLLHF
CDR3nt: TGTGCCAGCAGTTTATTGGAGGGTAGTCTCCTCCACTTT

j_gene: TRBJ2-1
d_gene: NA
v_gene: TRBV9
abundance: once
CDR3aa: CASSGGLPNGNEQFF
CDR3nt: TGTGCCAGCAGCGGTGGGCTTCCTAATGGGAATGAGCAGTTCTTC